Following are 15 T cell receptor beta chains from one sample sequenced in a study of neoadjuvant anti-PD-1 for oral cavity cancer. Clones were read by immunoSEQ multiplex PCR, and TCRdb kept only the in-frame ones, dropping some. The table includes 15,000 to 20,000 clones, around 72% detected once. The sequencing here drew on PBMCs, taken before nivolumab (anti-PD-1) treatment. These receptors originate from a person between 40 and 85 years old with oral cavity squamous cell carcinoma.

V and J are TRBV5-1 and TRBJ2-7, with no clear D. This CDR3 contains 14 residues. Looked up from germline, CDR1 is SGHRS and CDR2 is YFSETQ. V lost 0 bases and J lost 4, with 11 bases in between. CDR3 in amino acids: CASSLGVHGYEQYF. The CDR3 DNA is TGCGCCAGCAGCTTGGGGGTACATGGGTACGAGCAGTACTTC.

J is TRBJ2-7 and V is TRBV27, with 10 bases that match TRBD2. Germline CDR1 reads MNHEY; CDR2 reads SMNVEV (reference sequence). The CDR3 extends over 13 amino acids. Here the CDR3 reads CASSLGSGRALVV. CDR3 bases: TGTGCCAGCAGTTTAGGGAGCGGGAGGGCCTTAGTCGTC.

CDR3 nucleotide sequence: TGTGCCAGCAGCTTAGAGGGTGCAGTGAACACTGAAGCTTTCTTT. Residues: CASSLEGAVNTEAFF. The rearrangement joins TRBV7-8 to TRBJ1-1; no clear D. Per the germline V gene, CDR1 is SGHVS and CDR2 is FQNEAQ. V lost 1 base and J lost 0, with 9 bases in between. This CDR3 is built from 15 residues.

V is TRBV11-2 and J is TRBJ1-1; TRBD1 might be the D (5 bases). The CDR3 is made up of 16 amino acids. Germline assignment: CDR1 SGHAT and CDR2 FQNNGV. Trimming cost V 2 bases and J 2 bases, with 15 bases left between them. CDR3 in amino acids: CASSLRGHFPNTEAFF. The CDR3 DNA reads TGTGCCAGCAGCTTACGTGGACATTTCCCCAACACTGAAGCTTTCTTT. Full variable domain (outside the CDR3, taken from reference TRBV11-2 and TRBJ1-1): EAGVAQSPRYKIIEKRQSVAFWCNPISGHATLYWYQQILGQGPKLLIQFQNNGVVDDSQLPKDRFSAERLKGVDSTLKIQPAKLEDSAVYLCASSLRGHFPNTEAFFGQGTRLTVV.

The CDR3 region is CASSKTGDRTGELFF. CDR3 sequence (DNA): TGTGCCAGCAGCAAAACGGGAGACCGCACCGGGGAGCTGTTTTTT. V is TRBV9 and J is TRBJ2-2; tentative D call: TRBD2 (6 bases). Germline CDR1 and CDR2: SGDLS and YYNGEE. The V end was cut by 4 bases, the J end by 4 bases, with 14 bases between. This CDR3 is 15 amino acids long.

This rearrangement joins TRBV14 to TRBJ1-1, with D tentatively TRBD1 (6 bases). From germline, CDR1 is SGHDN and CDR2 FVKESK. V dropped 2 bases and J dropped 4 bases, with 8 bases sitting between them. CDR3 length: 13 amino acids. As DNA, the CDR3 is TGTGCCAGCAGCCAAAACAGGGCCACTGAAGCTTTCTTT. Amino acids: CASSQNRATEAFF.

The genes are TRBV27 and TRBJ2-7, with a weak D call TRBD1 (5 bases). This CDR3 contains 13 residues. Trimming stripped 11 bases from V and 3 bases from J, with 17 bases between. Per the germline V gene, CDR1 is MNHEY and CDR2 is SMNVEV (reference sequence). CDR3 sequence reads: CAAAQGASYEQYF. The DNA of the CDR3 is TGTGCCGCAGCACAAGGGGCCAGCTACGAGCAGTACTTC.

This rearrangement joins TRBV6-1 to TRBJ1-4, with no clear D. The CDR3 is 14 amino acids. The V gene lost 6 bases and the J gene lost 5 bases, with 13 bases spanning the gap. Germline V CDR1 and CDR2: MNHNS, SASEGT. The CDR3 loop reads CASRGGGSNEKLFF. The CDR3 DNA reads TGTGCCAGCAGAGGCGGTGGGTCCAATGAAAAACTGTTTTTT.

The chain employs TRBV6-1 and TRBJ2-2, with a tentative D call TRBD1 (5 bases). The CDR3 is 15 residues long. V lost 2 bases, J lost 2 bases, and 9 bases lay in between. Germline V CDR1 and CDR2: MNHNS, SASEGT. The CDR3 bases are TGTGCCAGCAGTGAATTCAGGGTTAACACCGGGGAGCTGTTTTTT. Its translation is CASSEFRVNTGELFF.

The chain uses TRBV4-2 and TRBJ2-1, with TRBD2 matching over 9 bases. The CDR3 sequence is 16 residues long. Germline CDR1 and CDR2: LGHNA and YNFKEQ. After removal of 1 base from V and 7 bases from J, the junction contained 8 bases not matched to a gene. CDR3 nucleotides: TGTGCCAGCAGCCAAGGGTCGGCTAGCGGGGCTAATGAGCAGTTCTTC. This sequence encodes CASSQGSASGANEQFF.

J is TRBJ1-6 and V is TRBV12-5, with D maybe TRBD1 (5 bases). Trimming took off 6 bases at V and 9 bases at J, with 21 bases between the two ends. The CDR3 is 16 amino acids. Germline V gene sequence: CDR1 LGHNT, CDR2 FRNRAP. The DNA for the CDR3 is TGTGCTAGTGGCCCTATCACGGTCGGGGGTCCTTCACCCCTCCACTTT. This encodes CASGPITVGGPSPLHF.

The chain is built from TRBV11-2 and TRBJ2-5, with D perhaps matching TRBD1 or TRBD2 (5 bases each). Trimming removed 5 bases from V and 7 bases from J, with 17 bases in between. The CDR3 has 14 amino acids. Looked up from germline, CDR1 is SGHAT and CDR2 is FQNNGV. Here the CDR3 reads CASSPIQGPRTQYF. The CDR3 coding sequence is TGTGCCAGCAGCCCGATTCAGGGACCGCGGACCCAGTACTTC.

The rearrangement joins TRBV11-3 to TRBJ2-7; TRBD1 is a possible D gene (8 bases). CDR3 length: 14 amino acids. Trimming stripped 4 bases from V and 5 bases from J, with 15 bases between. Germline CDR1 is SGHNT and CDR2 is YENEEA. CDR3 nucleotides: TGTGCCAGCAGCTCCACAGGGGGGGGTGACGAGCAGTACTTC. Protein sequence: CASSSTGGGDEQYF.

The chain employs TRBV10-3 and TRBJ1-1; D call uncertain. In germline, CDR1 is ENHRY, CDR2 SYGVKD. The CDR3 loop spans 11 amino acids. The germline V and J ends were trimmed by 10 bases and 2 bases, with 8 bases remaining between them. CDR3 loop: CATLQNTEAFF. DNA for the CDR3: TGTGCCACCCTCCAAAACACTGAAGCTTTCTTT.

About this clone itself: Other DNA sequences from this sample encode an identical CDR3 as well. The V and J genes are TRBV30 and TRBJ2-7, with D perhaps assigned TRBD1 or TRBD2 (6 bases each). Germline V lookup: CDR1 GTSNPN, CDR2 SVGIG (reference sequence). The V and J ends lost 2 bases and 0 bases respectively, with 17 bases between them. The CDR3 sequence is 16 residues long. The CDR3 DNA reads as TGTGCCTGGAGTCCCTCCCGGGGGCATAGCTCCTACGAGCAGTACTTC. Its protein product is CAWSPSRGHSSYEQYF.